This T cell receptor beta chain was identified during a study of regulatory T cells in long-lasting Graves disease. This clonotype was seen at least ten times. As to time point: newly diagnosed GD, antithyroid drugs for less than 3 months. From RNA extracted from PBMCs, the TCR library was made. In germline, CDR1 is MDHEN, CDR2 SYDVKM. V shed 6 bases and J shed 0 bases, with 11 bases lying between them. The CDR3 totals 14 residues. Sequencing libraries for TCR beta were prepared with iRepertoire HTBI primers and Arm-PCR of CDR3 regions. TCRdb re-called the multiplex PCR reads through MiXCR, storing one row per CDR3 protein. The table records about 200,000 distinct CDR3 sequences, about 19% of them present only once. These sequences were also reported in another study, on T cells in Graves' hyperthyroidism and ophthalmopathy.

The sample here was peripheral blood mononuclear cells (PBMCs), taken at new diagnosis, from a patient treated with antithyroid drugs. The sequence derives from a woman between 25 and 40 years old with Graves disease. The chain joins TRBV28 to TRBJ1-2; maybe TRBD1 (5 bases). Written as DNA, the CDR3 is TGTGCCAGCAGCATTGGGGGGACTAACTATGGCTACACCTTC. This gives the protein CASSIGGTNYGYTF.